This TCR beta chain is from a study of OX40 agonist ivuxolimab in advanced cancers. In the study overall: Patients received intravenous ivuxolimab every 2 weeks at 0.01 to 10 mg/kg. Overall study findings and caveats: The study observed clonal expansion of CD4+ and CD8+ blood T cells by week 6 at 0.1 to 3.0 mg/kg.

Turning to this clone: The antigen remains unidentified.

Trimming left V 1 base short and J 4 bases short, with 14 bases between. From germline, CDR1 is SGHNT and CDR2 YYREEE (reference sequence). The CDR3 extends over 16 amino acids. TCRdb's copy holds only in-frame clones and misses some; the assay was immunoSEQ multiplex PCR. The table records over 100,000 clones, approximately 94% of them present only once. The TCR originated in an adult with an advanced solid tumor such as melanoma, head and neck, liver or kidney cancer. The sample here was CD4+ or CD8+ T cells sorted from blood, taken in a trial of the OX40 agonist ivuxolimab. The rearrangement uses TRBV5-4 and TRBJ2-2; either TRBD1 or TRBD2 may supply D (5 bases each). The CDR3 here is CASSLFSGRATGELFF. The CDR3 DNA follows: TGTGCCAGCAGCTTGTTTTCAGGGCGGGCCACCGGGGAGCTGTTTTTT. Full variable domain (missing parts from reference TRBV5-4 and TRBJ2-2): ETGVTQSPTHLIKTRGQQVTLRCSSQSGHNTVSWYQQALGQGPQFIFQYYREEENGRGNFPPRFSGLQFPNYSSELNVNALELDDSALYLCASSLFSGRATGELFFGEGSRLTVL.